The 14 T cell receptor beta chains below all came from one sample that was sequenced in a study of cytomegalovirus exposure and HLA in healthy donors. Repertoires were generated with immunoSEQ multiplex PCR, while TCRdb's copy carries only in-frame clones and drops some. The sample lists about 190,000 clones, around 81% occurring once. The sample comprised PBMCs. The receptors were gathered from a young woman in good health and CMV-seropositive.

In this sample, this clone turned up once. The chain couples TRBV19 to TRBJ1-3, with 9 bases aligning to TRBD1. Germline V gene data show CDR1 as LNHDA and CDR2 as SQIVND (reference sequence). This CDR3 spans 14 amino acids. V shed 6 bases and J 2 bases; nucleotides not matched to a gene: 2. The CDR3 DNA sequence: TGTGCCAGTAGCAACAGGGGGCCTGGAAACACCATATATTTT. It is translated as CASSNRGPGNTIYF.

V and J are TRBV5-1 and TRBJ2-5; TRBD1 aligns across 7 bases. CDR1 and CDR2 from the germline V gene are SGHRS and YFSETQ. With 4 bases clipped from V and 7 bases from J, the junction kept 7 bases outside the gene matches. The CDR3 runs 13 residues. The CDR3 coding sequence is TGCGCCAGCAGCATCGGACAGGCTGGGACCCAGTACTTC. This translates into CASSIGQAGTQYF.

V and J are TRBV18 and TRBJ1-2; D gene ambiguous. The germline CDR1 and CDR2 sequences are KGHSH and LQKENI. This CDR3 is built from 16 residues. The V gene lost 5 bases and the J gene lost 5 bases, with 21 bases spanning the gap. In DNA form, the CDR3 reads TGTGCCAGCTCAACCGAAAATGGCGCGGGTTGGTATGGCTACACCTTC. This sequence encodes CASSTENGAGWYGYTF.

The chain carries TRBV15 and TRBJ2-2; D may be TRBD2 (6 bases). The CDR3 has 18 amino acids. Germline V gene lookup returns CDR1 LNHNV and CDR2 YYDKDF (reference sequence). Trimming stripped 0 bases from V and 5 bases from J, with 19 bases between. As DNA, the CDR3 is TGTGCCACCAGCAGAGATTATAGTACGGGGGATCGGACCGGGGAGCTGTTTTTT. The encoded protein is CATSRDYSTGDRTGELFF.

This clone has only one observation. V is TRBV11-2 and J is TRBJ2-5, with a tentative D call TRBD1 (6 bases). Germline V gene lookup returns CDR1 SGHAT and CDR2 FQNNGV. This CDR3 region has 16 residues. The V end lost 9 bases, the J end lost 3 bases, and 23 bases lay between the germline ends. The CDR3 DNA sequence: TGTGCCAGTACTCCCGGGCTGGGACAACTAAAAGAGACCCAGTACTTC. This encodes CASTPGLGQLKETQYF.

V is TRBV19 and J is TRBJ2-7; TRBD2 matches at 7 bases. This CDR3 is built from 14 residues. Germline CDR1 LNHDA, CDR2 SQIVND (reference sequence). The junction had 8 bases not matched to a gene; V was cut back by 7 bases and J by 2 bases. As DNA, the CDR3 is TGTGCCAGTACCCTCGGGGGGATCCCCTACGAGCAGTACTTC. It is translated as CASTLGGIPYEQYF.

This clone was found once. V usage is TRBV9 and J usage is TRBJ1-3; D is uncertain. CDR1 and CDR2 (germline): SGDLS, YYNGEE. V was clipped by 0 bases and J by 8 bases, with 3 bases between them. There are 11 residues in the CDR3. The CDR3 region is CASSVADTIYF. CDR3 nucleotide sequence: TGTGCCAGCAGCGTAGCGGACACCATATATTTT.

The DNA of the CDR3 is TGTGCCAGCAGCCCTTCCTCCTTGACTGAAGCTTTCTTT. It translates to CASSPSSLTEAFF. The rearrangement joins TRBV9 to TRBJ1-1; D is unclear. In germline, CDR1 is SGDLS, CDR2 YYNGEE. Deletions cut 4 bases from V and 5 bases from J, with 12 bases between. This CDR3 is built from 13 residues. Full variable domain (missing parts from reference TRBV9 and TRBJ1-1): DSGVTQTPKHLITATGQRVTLRCSPRSGDLSVYWYQQSLDQGLQFLIQYYNGEERAKGNILERFSAQQFPDLHSELNLSSLELGDSALYFCASSPSSLTEAFFGQGTRLTVV.

The V and J genes are TRBV5-1 and TRBJ2-3; 7 nucleotides line up with TRBD2. The trim removed 0 bases at V and 2 bases at J, leaving 9 bases unmatched. Germline loops: CDR1 SGHRS, CDR2 YFSETQ. CDR3 length: 17 amino acids. This CDR3 is CASSLGSSGKTTDTQYF. CDR3 DNA: TGCGCCAGCAGCTTGGGGTCTAGCGGAAAAACCACAGATACGCAGTATTTT.

This clone came up a few times. The chain employs TRBV2 and TRBJ1-2; D not certain. CDR1 is SNHLY, CDR2 FYNNEI, per germline. The CDR3 is made up of 10 amino acids. V lost 8 bases and J 5 bases, leaving 6 bases between the germline ends. This CDR3 is CASRGYGYTF. The CDR3, as DNA: TGTGCCAGCCGAGGGTATGGCTACACCTTC. The full variable domain, rest sourced from reference TRBV2 and TRBJ1-2, is EPEVTQTPSHQVTQMGQEVILRCVPISNHLYFYWYRQILGQKVEFLVSFYNNEISEKSEIFDDQFSVERPDGSNFTLKIRSTKLEDSAMYFCASRGYGYTFGSGTRLTVV.

This chain connects TRBV5-4 to TRBJ1-1; tentatively, D is TRBD1 (5 bases). The germline CDR1 and CDR2 sequences are SGHNT and YYREEE (reference sequence). Between the trimmed V and J ends, which lost 2 bases and 1 base, there was a span of 9 bases. The CDR3 runs 14 residues. CDR3: CASSFGGGNTEAFF. In nucleotides, the CDR3 is TGTGCCAGCAGCTTCGGGGGAGGGAACACTGAAGCTTTCTTT.

The J gene is TRBJ2-1, the V gene TRBV2; no clear D. V was clipped by 7 bases and J by 5 bases, with 12 bases between them. This CDR3 comprises 13 residues. Germline V gene lookup returns CDR1 SNHLY and CDR2 FYNNEI. This CDR3 reads CASMEWSHNEQFF. The CDR3, as DNA: TGTGCCAGCATGGAGTGGTCCCACAATGAGCAGTTCTTC.

This rearrangement joins TRBV5-1 to TRBJ2-1; 11 bases are shared with TRBD2. V lost 6 bases, J lost 4 bases, and 15 bases stayed unmatched. This CDR3 comprises 18 residues. The germline V gene encodes CDR1 SGHRS and CDR2 YFSETQ. CDR3 bases: TGCGCCAGCACCCGAACGGCGACTAGCGGGGTAAGGTACAATGAGCAGTTCTTC. Encoded protein: CASTRTATSGVRYNEQFF.

This chain uses TRBV6-1 with TRBJ2-2, with 9 bases matching TRBD2. Germline CDR1 reads MNHNS; CDR2 reads SASEGT. The V gene end was trimmed by 7 bases and the J gene end by 6 bases; junction bases not matched to a gene: 9. There are 15 residues in the CDR3. This chain's CDR3 is CASIRYSGGAGELFF. CDR3 sequence (DNA): TGTGCCAGCATACGTTATAGCGGGGGCGCCGGGGAGCTGTTTTTT.